The 6 T cell receptor beta chains reported below all come from one sample, sequenced in a study of blood T cell repertoires in COVID-19. Profiling relied on immunoSEQ multiplex PCR, and the TCRdb table lists in-frame clones only, not all of them. The table has about 250,000 clones, roughly 83% seen once. Material: peripheral blood. These receptors came from an elderly woman with COVID-19, enrolled during active disease.

The chain couples TRBV4-1 to TRBJ2-1, with TRBD1 as a possible D gene (6 bases). The V gene lost 7 bases and the J gene lost 9 bases, with 10 bases spanning the gap. Germline values: CDR1 MGHRA, CDR2 YSYEKL. The CDR3 consists of 11 residues. CDR3 in amino acids: CASKGVGEQFF. The CDR3, as DNA: TGCGCCAGCAAGGGGGTGGGTGAGCAGTTCTTC.

The rearrangement uses TRBV10-3 and TRBJ2-5; 7 nucleotides line up with TRBD2. J lost 2 bases, V lost 6 bases, and 6 bases had no gene match. There are 14 residues in the CDR3. Germline assignment: CDR1 ENHRY and CDR2 SYGVKD. The CDR3 sequence: CAISARTRQETQYF. For the CDR3, the DNA is TGTGCCATCAGCGCCCGGACTAGACAAGAGACCCAGTACTTC.

The V and J genes are TRBV5-4 and TRBJ1-5; D call uncertain. This CDR3 comprises 14 residues. Germline CDR1 reads SGHNT; CDR2 reads YYREEE (reference sequence). The germline V and J ends were trimmed by 1 base and 2 bases, with 7 bases remaining between them. In DNA, the CDR3 is TGTGCCAGCAGCTTGTATGAGGGCAATCAGCCCCAGCATTTT. Translating it yields CASSLYEGNQPQHF.

J is TRBJ1-5 and V is TRBV6-6; TRBD1 aligns across 9 bases. The trim removed 7 bases at V and 1 base at J, leaving 5 bases unmatched. From germline, CDR1 is MNHNY and CDR2 SVGAGI (reference sequence). The CDR3 totals 15 residues. The CDR3 region is CASNPGQGSNQPQHF. In DNA, the CDR3 is TGTGCCAGCAACCCGGGACAGGGCAGCAATCAGCCCCAGCATTTT.

The chain couples TRBV2 to TRBJ2-3, with TRBD2 matching over 7 bases. The junction had 11 bases not matched to a gene; V was cut back by 5 bases and J by 6 bases. The CDR3 spans 15 residues. Germline lookup yields CDR1 SNHLY and CDR2 FYNNEI. The CDR3 region is CASSPDRGRADTQYF. The CDR3 bases are TGTGCCAGCAGTCCGGACCGGGGGAGGGCCGATACGCAGTATTTT.

This clone was seen only a few times. The CDR3 reads CASSQDSGRAGNTQYF. The CDR3 DNA reads as TGTGCCAGCAGCCAAGATAGTGGCAGGGCGGGGAATACGCAGTATTTT. V and J are TRBV14 and TRBJ2-3; a weak D match, TRBD2 (6 bases). This CDR3 spans 16 amino acids. V was trimmed by 0 bases and J by 7 bases, leaving 17 bases between them. Germline CDR1 and CDR2: SGHDN and FVKESK.